This T cell receptor beta chain was identified in a study of shared clonotypes between healthy human individuals. Study results and limitations: Generally, naive subsets came out with larger estimated richness than memory subsets.

With V trimmed by 5 bases and J by 6 bases, 3 bases remained unmatched. From germline, CDR1 is SGHAT and CDR2 FQNNGV. This CDR3 is built from 13 residues. Of note for this clone: The antigen is unknown.

The assay was immunoSEQ multiplex PCR, and TCRdb's table has in-frame clones only and misses some. Of over a million clones in the sample, more than 95% were seen once. The sequencing sample was made of naive CD4+ T cells sorted from blood. Subset noted: CD45RA+ positively selected. This sequence was found in a man in his thirties or forties in good health. The rearrangement links TRBV11-2 to TRBJ1-5, with 8 bases that match TRBD1. The CDR3 here is CASSNRGGQPQHF. The CDR3 bases are TGTGCCAGCAGCAACAGGGGGGGTCAGCCCCAGCATTTT.